The T cell receptor beta chain described here comes from a study of shared clonotypes between healthy human individuals (dated by TCRdb to the early 2020s). Describing the broader study: The cohort included three men and two women between 18 and 49 years of age. For each donor, CD4 naive and CD4 memory were each run on three plates, CD8 naive on two plates, and CD8 memory on one plate. To estimate repertoire size and how much clonotype sharing occurs between individuals, the study deeply sequenced the blood TCR repertoires of a handful of healthy adults. To increase sequencing depth and limit assay-specific biases, TCR repertoire library preparation and sequencing were carried out by different laboratories using diverse techniques. Each donor's leukapheresis produced roughly between roughly 0.9 and 9 billion PBMCs.

As for this clone: Which antigen it targets is not known. No much larger clone is present one base from it, and per-base qualities are unavailable.

The CDR3, from cysteine to phenylalanine, totals 12 residues. Only CDR3 DNA is held: 36 bases, read in frame from base 1. Looking up the germline V gene (reference sequence) yields CDR1 SEHNR and CDR2 FQNEAQ. V loses 5 bases, J loses 7 bases, and the germline ends lie 11 bases apart. The donors were healthy, HIV-negative adults with no recently reported acute infections or vaccinations. Every donor was a Caucasian adult living in Nashville, Tennessee, USA. CD4+ T cells were enriched by magnetic negative selection, after which naive cells were positively selected on CD45RA and the negative fraction was taken as the memory subset. After blood collection by leukapheresis, PBMCs were isolated using Ficoll-Histopaque density gradient centrifugation and then cryopreserved in the vapor phase of liquid nitrogen. Purity and quantity of every magnetically sorted T cell population were checked by analytical flow cytometry. Each sorted fraction had its genomic DNA isolated and then quantified by UV absorbance on a Nanodrop 2000c.

TCR CDR3 regions were amplified from genomic DNA by multiplex PCR using the deep immunoSEQ assay. Extracted genomic DNA from each cell subset was distributed evenly across all wells of several immunoSEQ 96-well plates, and each plate was treated as a replicate. Each replicate PCR for sorted subsets received about 210 ng genomic DNA, equal to about 29,000 T cell genomes. The purified libraries were quantified using a Qubit 3.0 fluorometer, sized with a Bioanalyzer 2100, and then quantified again using the KAPA Library Quantification kit. Every immunoSEQ 96-well plate was sequenced on a separate single-read 150-cycle Illumina NextSeq 550 flow cell. On the study's bioinformatics: Because only junctional sequences without quality scores were contained in the immunoSEQ output, filtering matching that applied to full-length reads could not be performed. To assign V/J genes and CDR3, sequences were annotated against IMGT germline references using PyIR, a Python wrapper for IgBLAST v1.9. Reads were removed for weak V/J assignments (E-value above 1e-6), missing CDR3, stop codons, out-of-frame junctions, or ambiguous translated residues. V3J clonotypes were defined by identical inferred V gene, J gene, and CDR3 amino acid sequence. Percentage overlap between repertoires was calculated by dividing the number of shared unique clonotypes by the size of the smaller repertoire. Three approaches were used to assess repertoire richness: RTK rarefaction, the Chao1 estimator, and Recon v2.1 estimates of unobserved clonotypes. Generation probabilities were computed with OLGA for all TCRbeta clonotypes obtained by the gDNA method from four donors. Held by TCRdb, this immuneACCESS table contains in-frame sequences only and omits some clones. Under half of the omission traces to an unresolved V gene where checked; the cause of the rest is unknown. The DNA was the basis for D and trimming; V, J and clone size are from that table. The sample includes millions of clones, with around 95% observed a single time. The top ten clonotypes cover 0.1% to 0.15% of the sample.

General study outcomes and caveats: Naive subsets generally had larger estimated clonotype richness than memory subsets did. Compared with non-shared clonotypes, clonotypes shared by all four sorted-subset donors had higher generation probabilities. Because the study included a small number of donors, the genetic and exposure-history diversity represented was limited. Only blood was sampled, and tissue TCR repertoires likely differ from those in blood. Across four donors, approximately 4.6% of naive CD4, 3% to 3.5% of naive CD8, under 2.5% of memory CD4, and under 0.45% of memory CD8 clonotypes were shared. Based on pairwise subsampling, the degree of clonotype sharing among donors was expected to be affected by sequencing depth. Incomplete sequencing was indicated by rarefaction of sorted-subset datasets, despite the large sequencing depth.

The TCR was taken from a man younger than 30 in good health. Sequenced: naive CD4+ T cells sorted from blood. This sample's cell subset or site label indicates: CD45RA+ positively selected. Recombination connected TRBV7-9 to TRBJ1-1; no D segment can be confidently identified. DNA sequence: TGTGCCAGCAGCCCCTCCCGGGTTGAAGCTTTCTTT. Protein translation: CASSPSRVEAFF.